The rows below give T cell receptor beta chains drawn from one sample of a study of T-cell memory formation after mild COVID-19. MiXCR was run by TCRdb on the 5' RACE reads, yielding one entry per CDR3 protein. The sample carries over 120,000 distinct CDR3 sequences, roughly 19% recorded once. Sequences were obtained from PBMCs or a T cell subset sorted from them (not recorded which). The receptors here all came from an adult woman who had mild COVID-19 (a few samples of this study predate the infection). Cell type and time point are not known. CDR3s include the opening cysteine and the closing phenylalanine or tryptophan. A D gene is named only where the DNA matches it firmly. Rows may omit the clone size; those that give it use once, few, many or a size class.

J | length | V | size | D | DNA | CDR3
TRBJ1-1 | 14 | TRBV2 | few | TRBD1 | TGTGCCAGCAGAGGGGACAGTATGAACACTGAAGCTTTCTTT | CASRGDSMNTEAFF
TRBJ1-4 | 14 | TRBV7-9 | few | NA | TGTGCCAGCAGCTTATCCCAACCCGGGGAAAAACTGTTTTTT | CASSLSQPGEKLFF
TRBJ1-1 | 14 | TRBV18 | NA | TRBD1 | TGTGCCAGCTCACAGAGCAGGGGGCGGACTGAAGCTTTCTTT | CASSQSRGRTEAFF
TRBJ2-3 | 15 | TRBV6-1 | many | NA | TGTGCCAGCAGGCCCCCGGGACGTCGCACAGATACGCAGTATTTT | CASRPPGRRTDTQYF
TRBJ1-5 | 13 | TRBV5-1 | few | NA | TGCGCCAGCAGCTTTTGGCCCGATCAGCCCCAGCATTTT | CASSFWPDQPQHF
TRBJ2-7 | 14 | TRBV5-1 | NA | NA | TGCGCCAGCAGAATCTCCGGGACCTCCTACGAGCAGTACTTC | CASRISGTSYEQYF
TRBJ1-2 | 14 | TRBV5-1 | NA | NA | TGCGCCAGCAGCTCCGGGGAGTTCGACTATGGCTACACCTTC | CASSSGEFDYGYTF
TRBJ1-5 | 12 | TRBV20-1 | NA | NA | TGCAGTGCTAAGGACAGCAATCAGCCCCAGCATTTT | CSAKDSNQPQHF
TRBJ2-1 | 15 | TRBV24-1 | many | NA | TGTGCCACCAGGACTACCGGGGGCAGCTACAATGAGCAGTTCTTC | CATRTTGGSYNEQFF
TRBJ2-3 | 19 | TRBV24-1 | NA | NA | TGTGCCACCAGTGATTCGTACCGGGACGCCGGTCTTTGGGCAGATACGCAGTATTTT | CATSDSYRDAGLWADTQYF
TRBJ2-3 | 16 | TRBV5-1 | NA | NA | TGCGCCAGCAGCTTGTCCAGCGCAACTAGCACAGATACGCAGTATTTT | CASSLSSATSTDTQYF
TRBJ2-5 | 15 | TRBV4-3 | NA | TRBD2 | TGCGCCAGCAGCCTCCGACTAGCGGTGAAAGAGACCCAGTACTTC | CASSLRLAVKETQYF
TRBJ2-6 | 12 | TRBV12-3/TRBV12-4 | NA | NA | TGTGCCAGCCCCTCCCCAGCGGGCGTCCTGACTTTC | CASPSPAGVLTF
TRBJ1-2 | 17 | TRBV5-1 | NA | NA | TGCGCCAGCAGCTTTACCTCTGCAGGTGGCAGGGTGGGTGGCTACACCTTC | CASSFTSAGGRVGGYTF
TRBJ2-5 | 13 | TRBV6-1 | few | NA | TGTGCCAGCAGTGAGAGGGACCGAGAGACCCAGTACTTC | CASSERDRETQYF
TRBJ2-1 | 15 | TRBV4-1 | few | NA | TGCGCCAGCAGCCAAGACGGGACAACCTACGGTGAGCAGTTCTTC | CASSQDGTTYGEQFF
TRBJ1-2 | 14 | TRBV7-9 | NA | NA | TGTGCCAGCAGCGTGAATCGGGGGGACTATGGCTACACCTTC | CASSVNRGDYGYTF
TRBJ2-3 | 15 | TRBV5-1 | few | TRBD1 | TGCGCCAGCAGCCTCTGGACAGGGGGGGAAGATACGCAGTATTTT | CASSLWTGGEDTQYF
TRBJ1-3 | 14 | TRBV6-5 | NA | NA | TGTGCCAGCACCCCACACAGCTCTGGAAACACCATATATTTT | CASTPHSSGNTIYF
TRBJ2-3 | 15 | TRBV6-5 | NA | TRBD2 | TGTGCCAGCAGAACCTTGACTAGCGGCACAGATACGCAGTATTTT | CASRTLTSGTDTQYF
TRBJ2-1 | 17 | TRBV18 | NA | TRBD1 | TGTGCCAGCTCTGGGATTCACTGGGACAGGGGCTACAATGAGCAGTTCTTC | CASSGIHWDRGYNEQFF
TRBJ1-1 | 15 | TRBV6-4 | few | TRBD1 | TGTGCCAGCAGTGAAAGACAGGGTAGGAACACTGAAGCTTTCTTT | CASSERQGRNTEAFF
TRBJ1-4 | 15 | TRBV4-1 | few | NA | TGCGCCAGCAGCCGGGATGCCGGAACCTTTGAAAAACTGTTTTTT | CASSRDAGTFEKLFF
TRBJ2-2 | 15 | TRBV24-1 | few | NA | TGTGCCACCAGTGATTTGACACGCAACACCGGGGAGCTGTTTTTT | CATSDLTRNTGELFF
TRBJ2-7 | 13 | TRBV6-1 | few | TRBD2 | TGTGCCAGCAACGGGAGGGCCTACTACGAGCAGTACTTC | CASNGRAYYEQYF
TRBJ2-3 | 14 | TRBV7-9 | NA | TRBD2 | TGTGCCAGCAGCCTAGCGGGAGTCACAGATACGCAGTATTTT | CASSLAGVTDTQYF
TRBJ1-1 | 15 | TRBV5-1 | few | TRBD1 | TGCGCCAGCAGCTTGGATACAGGGGGCGGCACTGAAGCTTTCTTT | CASSLDTGGGTEAFF
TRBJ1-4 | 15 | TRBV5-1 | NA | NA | TGCGCCAGCAGCTTGGCGGGGGACACTGATGAAAAACTGTTTTTT | CASSLAGDTDEKLFF
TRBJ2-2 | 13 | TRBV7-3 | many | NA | TGTGCCAGCAGCCGCCGGAACACCGGGGAGCTGTTTTTT | CASSRRNTGELFF
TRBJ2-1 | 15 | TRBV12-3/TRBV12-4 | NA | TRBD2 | TGTGCCAGCAGTCTTAGCGGGGGGGCCGGTAATGAGCAGTTCTTC | CASSLSGGAGNEQFF
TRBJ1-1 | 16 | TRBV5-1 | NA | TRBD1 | TGCGCCAGCAGCTTATGGGACAGGTCTTGGGGCACTGAAGCTTTCTTT | CASSLWDRSWGTEAFF
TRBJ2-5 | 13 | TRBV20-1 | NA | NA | TGCAGTGCTAGGGGCGGGACCCAAGAGACCCAGTACTTC | CSARGGTQETQYF
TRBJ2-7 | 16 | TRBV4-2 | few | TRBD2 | TGTGCCAGCAGCCAGGAAACGGGAGGGACGTCCTACGAGCAGTACTTC | CASSQETGGTSYEQYF
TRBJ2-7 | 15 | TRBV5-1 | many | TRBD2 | TGCGCCAGCAGCGGGTCCGGGACTAGCTCCTACGAGCAGTACTTC | CASSGSGTSSYEQYF
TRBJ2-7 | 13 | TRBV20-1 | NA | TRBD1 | TGCAGTGCTAGTGATACAGGGGGCGTCGAGCAGTACTTC | CSASDTGGVEQYF
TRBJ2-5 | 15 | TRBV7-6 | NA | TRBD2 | TGTGCCAGCAGCTCCCTGGGGGGGGACCAAGAGACCCAGTACTTC | CASSSLGGDQETQYF
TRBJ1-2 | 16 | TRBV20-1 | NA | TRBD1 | TGCAGTGCTAGATACCCCGGGACAGGGGTGTACTATGGCTACACCTTC | CSARYPGTGVYYGYTF
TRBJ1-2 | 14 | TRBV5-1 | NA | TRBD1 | TGCGCCAGCAGCGTGACACAGGGGAACTATGGCTACACCTTC | CASSVTQGNYGYTF
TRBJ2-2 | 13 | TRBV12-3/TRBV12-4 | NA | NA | TGTGCCAGCAAGTACGGAAACACCGGGGAGCTGTTTTTT | CASKYGNTGELFF
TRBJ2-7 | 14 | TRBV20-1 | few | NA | TGCAGTGCTAGTATGTGGGGCGTCTCCTACGAGCAGTACTTC | CSASMWGVSYEQYF
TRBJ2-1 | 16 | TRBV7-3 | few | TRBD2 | TGTGCCAGCAGTCGTACTAGCGGGAGGGCCGGTAATGAGCAGTTCTTC | CASSRTSGRAGNEQFF
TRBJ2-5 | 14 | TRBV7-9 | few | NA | TGTGCCAGCAGCTTGCGCCCTCGCGGTCCGACCCAGTACTTC | CASSLRPRGPTQYF
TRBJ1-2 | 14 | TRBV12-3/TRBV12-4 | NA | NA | TGTGCCAGCAGTATGGGCCTGCAGGGCTATGGCTACACCTTC | CASSMGLQGYGYTF
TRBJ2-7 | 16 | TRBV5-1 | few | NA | TGCGCCAGCAGCTTGGAAGGCCGGACCTCCGGATACGAGCAGTACTTC | CASSLEGRTSGYEQYF
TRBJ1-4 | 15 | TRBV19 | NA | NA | TGTGCCAGTAGTATACAGGGGTACACTAATGAAAAACTGTTTTTT | CASSIQGYTNEKLFF
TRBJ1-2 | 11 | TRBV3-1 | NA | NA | TGTGCCAGCAGCCTCAACAACGGCTACACCTTC | CASSLNNGYTF
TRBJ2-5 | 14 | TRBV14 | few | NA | TGTGCCAGCAGCCAGCGTGGCGTATGGGAGACCCAGTACTTC | CASSQRGVWETQYF
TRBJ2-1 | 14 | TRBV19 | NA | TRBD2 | TGTGCCAGTAGTACCCGGACTAGCGGGGGGGCTGTGTTCTTC | CASSTRTSGGAVFF
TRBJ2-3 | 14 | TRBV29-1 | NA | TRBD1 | TGCAGCGCCGAACCGGGACAGATCGGAGATACGCAGTATTTT | CSAEPGQIGDTQYF
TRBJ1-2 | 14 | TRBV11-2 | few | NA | TGTGCCAGCAGCTCGCTACAGGGACACTATGGCTACACCTTC | CASSSLQGHYGYTF
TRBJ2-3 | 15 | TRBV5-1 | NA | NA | TGCGCCAGCAGCAGGGATCGGGGGAGCACAGATACGCAGTATTTT | CASSRDRGSTDTQYF
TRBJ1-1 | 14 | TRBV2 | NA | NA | TGTGCCAGCAGTGCGGTTTTGATGAACACTGAAGCTTTCTTT | CASSAVLMNTEAFF
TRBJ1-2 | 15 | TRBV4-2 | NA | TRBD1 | TGTGCCAGCAGCCAAGATGGCCAGGGGGGATACGGCTACACCTTC | CASSQDGQGGYGYTF
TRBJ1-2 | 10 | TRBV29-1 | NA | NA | TGCAGCGTGGGGAGCCACGGCTACACCTTC | CSVGSHGYTF
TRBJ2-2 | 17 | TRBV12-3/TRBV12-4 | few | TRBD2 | TGTGCCAGCAGCCTGGATCGAGCGGGAGGGAGCACCGGGGAGCTGTTTTTT | CASSLDRAGGSTGELFF
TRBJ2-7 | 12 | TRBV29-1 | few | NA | TGCAGCGTTGGTGGGGGCGCCTACGAGCAGTACTTC | CSVGGGAYEQYF
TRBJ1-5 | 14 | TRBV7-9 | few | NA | TGTGCCAGCAGCTTTTCAGGGATGGCTCAGCCCCAGCATTTT | CASSFSGMAQPQHF
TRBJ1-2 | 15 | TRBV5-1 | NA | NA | TGCGCCAGCAGCTTGGACCAGGGGAGCACCTATGGCTACACCTTC | CASSLDQGSTYGYTF
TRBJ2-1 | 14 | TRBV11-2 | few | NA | TGTGCCAGCGGAGGGCGGGGGCCCTACAATGAGCAGTTCTTC | CASGGRGPYNEQFF